Following are 5 T cell receptor beta chains from one sample sequenced in a study of OX40 agonist ivuxolimab in advanced cancers. TCRdb's table, derived via immunoSEQ multiplex PCR, lists solely in-frame clones and lacks some. In the table there are 60,000 or so clones, 80% to 95% of which are singletons. Sequences were derived from CD4+ or CD8+ T cells sorted from blood, sampled in a trial of the OX40 agonist ivuxolimab. Receptors were obtained from an adult with an advanced solid tumor such as melanoma, head and neck, liver or kidney cancer.

The genes are TRBV10-3 and TRBJ2-6; TRBD1 matches at 8 bases. The CDR3 has 21 residues. Losses at the gene ends were 3 bases for V and 0 bases for J; bases not matched to a gene: 16. Per germline, CDR1 ENHRY and CDR2 SYGVKD. CDR3 coding DNA: TGTGCCATCAGTGAATCGGGACAGGTTTCCCTCGCCGTCTCTGGGGCCAACGTCCTGACTTTC. Protein product: CAISESGQVSLAVSGANVLTF.

J is TRBJ2-1 and V is TRBV7-3, with TRBD1 matching 10 bases. Losses at the gene ends were 5 bases for V and 8 bases for J; bases not matched to a gene: 6. This CDR3 has 14 residues. Germline V gives CDR1 SGHTA, CDR2 FQGTGA. CDR3: CASSTGTGDDEQFF. The CDR3 DNA reads as TGTGCCAGCAGCACCGGGACAGGGGACGATGAGCAGTTCTTC.

V is TRBV7-6 and J is TRBJ1-1, with 8 bases fitting TRBD1. The V and J ends lost 1 base and 0 bases, in that order; junction bases with no gene match: 1. The CDR3 contains 15 residues. Germline CDR1 and CDR2: SGHVS and FNYEAQ. The CDR3 sequence: CASSLGQGMNTEAFF. The CDR3 DNA follows: TGTGCCAGCAGCTTAGGACAGGGGATGAACACTGAAGCTTTCTTT.

The V gene is TRBV5-6, the J gene TRBJ1-1; no definite D call. The germline V and J ends were trimmed by 2 bases and 0 bases, with 8 bases remaining between them. CDR3 length equals 14 residues. The germline V gene encodes CDR1 SGHDT and CDR2 YYEEEE. In nucleotides, the CDR3 is TGTGCCAGCAGCTTCGCAGTGATGAACACTGAAGCTTTCTTT. Amino acids: CASSFAVMNTEAFF.

This clone was found once. The chain uses TRBV6-1 and TRBJ2-7; D not resolved. The V gene lost 9 bases and the J gene lost 13 bases, with 19 bases spanning the gap. The CDR3 consists of 11 residues. The germline CDR1 and CDR2 sequences are MNHNS and SASEGT. CDR3 sequence (DNA): TGTGCCAGTTCCGAATCCGATGAGCGATACTTC. Residues: CASSESDERYF.